This entry lists 19 T cell receptor beta chains sequenced from one sample in a study of T cell responses to AZD1222 COVID-19 vaccine. Measured with immunoSEQ multiplex PCR; TCRdb has only the in-frame clones, and not every one. The table lists about 94,000 clones, approximately 81% of them singletons, with about 4.6% in the top ten. The source was peripheral blood, collected 28 days after the second AZD1222 dose. The receptors shown here come from an adult who received the AZD1222 COVID-19 vaccine.

The chain combines TRBV25-1 with TRBJ2-7, with 8 nucleotides matching TRBD2. The CDR3 has 14 residues. J was trimmed by 0 bases and V by 6 bases; bases with no gene match: 4. Looked up from germline, CDR1 is MGHDK and CDR2 is SYGVNS. The CDR3 bases are TGTGCCAGCAGGGAGCGGGAGAGCTCCTACGAGCAGTACTTC. Encoded protein: CASRERESSYEQYF.

V and J are TRBV7-6 and TRBJ2-3; D may match TRBD1 or TRBD2 (5 bases each). This CDR3 spans 15 amino acids. V was clipped by 3 bases and J by 4 bases, with 14 bases between them. CDR1 SGHVS and CDR2 FNYEAQ come from the germline V gene. The CDR3 sequence: CASSFRRQGSDTQYF. CDR3 nucleotide sequence: TGTGCCAGCAGCTTTCGGAGGCAGGGATCAGATACGCAGTATTTT.

The chain joins TRBV5-1 to TRBJ2-2, with 15 positions matching TRBD2. This CDR3 is 18 amino acids long. The germline V gene encodes CDR1 SGHRS and CDR2 YFSETQ. The J segment lost 1 base and the V segment lost 2 bases, leaving 3 bases of the junction unmatched. CDR3 amino acids: CASSLRTSGRGNTGELFF. In DNA, the CDR3 is TGCGCCAGCAGCTTAAGGACTAGCGGGAGGGGGAACACCGGGGAGCTGTTTTTT.

CDR3 residues: CASSRLGRKTTDTQYF. DNA of the CDR3: TGCGCCAGCAGCCGCCTTGGGCGGAAGACCACAGATACGCAGTATTTT. The gene calls are TRBV4-1 and TRBJ2-3; D gene unclear. Trimming stripped 4 bases from V and 2 bases from J, with 16 bases between. The CDR3 spans 16 residues. The germline gives CDR1 MGHRA, CDR2 YSYEKL.

This clone was detected once. The chain recombines TRBV10-3 with TRBJ2-7, with D hard to call. This CDR3 has 14 residues. The V gene's germline CDR1 is ENHRY and CDR2 SYGVKD. V was pared by 4 bases and J by 0 bases, with 10 bases between. The CDR3 sequence is CAISGTASSYEQYF. Written as DNA, the CDR3 is TGTGCCATCAGTGGAACTGCTAGCTCCTACGAGCAGTACTTC.

The CDR3 loop is CASSQRGLAGHNEQFF. In nucleotides, the CDR3 is TGCGCCAGCAGCCAACGGGGACTAGCGGGTCACAATGAGCAGTTCTTC. The chain has TRBV4-3 and TRBJ2-1, with 12 bases identical to TRBD2. CDR3 length equals 16 residues. V was clipped by 2 bases and J by 5 bases; unmatched bases: 4. Per the germline V gene, CDR1 is LGHNA and CDR2 is YSLEER.

V and J are TRBV6-5 and TRBJ1-3; D is perhaps TRBD1 (5 bases). The germline V and J ends were trimmed by 6 bases and 4 bases, with 13 bases remaining between them. Germline lookup yields CDR1 MNHEY and CDR2 SVGAGI. This CDR3 has 14 residues. CDR3: CASSPAGFGNTIYF. CDR3 bases: TGTGCCAGCAGCCCCGCAGGGTTCGGAAACACCATATATTTT.

CDR3 sequence: CASSRGMGQPQHF. In DNA, the CDR3 is TGTGCCAGCAGTAGGGGCATGGGACAGCCCCAGCATTTT. The V and J genes are TRBV2 and TRBJ1-5; TRBD1 might be the D (5 bases). Germline CDR1 is SNHLY and CDR2 is FYNNEI. This CDR3 contains 13 residues. Deletions cut 5 bases from V and 7 bases from J, with 12 bases between.

This rearrangement joins TRBV28 to TRBJ2-5; D unclear. This CDR3 contains 17 residues. CDR1 is MDHEN and CDR2 is SYDVKM in the germline V gene. V lost 1 base and J lost 2, with 17 bases in between. The DNA for the CDR3 is TGTGCCAGCAGTTTATACACCATGTGGGAAAAACAAGAGACCCAGTACTTC. Its protein is CASSLYTMWEKQETQYF.

The chain employs TRBV2 and TRBJ2-1; 11 nucleotides line up with TRBD2. CDR1 and CDR2 from the germline V gene are SNHLY and FYNNEI. The CDR3 runs to 15 residues. The trim removed 7 bases at V and 7 bases at J, leaving 9 bases unmatched. The CDR3 is CASTQIAGGPNEQFF. The CDR3 nucleotides read TGTGCCAGCACCCAAATAGCGGGAGGGCCGAATGAGCAGTTCTTC.

This clone was found once. The DNA for the CDR3 is TGTGCCAGTAGTCGGGACAGGGGGAACACTGAAGCTTTCTTT. Amino acid sequence: CASSRDRGNTEAFF. The rearrangement links TRBV19 to TRBJ1-1; 10 bases agree with TRBD1. The CDR3 has 14 residues. V was pared by 5 bases and J by 1 base, with 1 base of the junction left unmatched. The germline CDR1 and CDR2 sequences are LNHDA and SQIVND (reference sequence).

V is TRBV7-9 and J is TRBJ2-5; D may be TRBD2 (5 bases). Germline CDR1 reads SEHNR; CDR2 reads FQNEAQ (reference sequence). This CDR3 region has 16 residues. V gave up 4 bases and J gave up 0 bases, with 15 bases separating them. The CDR3 sequence is CASSWRIDSDQETQYF. The CDR3 coding sequence is TGTGCCAGCAGCTGGCGCATAGATAGCGACCAAGAGACCCAGTACTTC.

This chain links TRBV19 with TRBJ2-7; 9 bases align to TRBD1. Germline assignment: CDR1 LNHDA and CDR2 SQIVND (reference sequence). Germline trimming cut 6 bases from V and 3 bases from J; bases unmatched to any gene: 3. This CDR3 spans 13 amino acids. Written as DNA, the CDR3 is TGTGCCAGTAGGGGGACAGGGCACTACGAGCAGTACTTC. Protein product: CASRGTGHYEQYF.

This clone was counted between two and nine times. This chain uses TRBV4-2 with TRBJ2-7; 8 nucleotides agree with TRBD2. Germline loops: CDR1 LGHNA, CDR2 YNFKEQ. The V segment lost 5 bases and the J segment 0 bases; nucleotides outside the gene matches: 3. The CDR3 has 14 residues. The CDR3, as DNA: TGTGCCAGCAGCGCTACTAGCGGCTCCTACGAGCAGTACTTC. It codes for CASSATSGSYEQYF.

The chain recombines TRBV3-1 (or the pseudogene TRBV3-2) with TRBJ2-1, with D hard to call. The CDR3 length is 19 residues. Germline V CDR1 and CDR2: LGHDT, YNNKEL (reference sequence). The ends were cut back, 1 base at V and 3 bases at J, with 22 bases in the middle. The CDR3 spells CASSQVLRTTPRNYNEQFF. Here the CDR3 DNA reads TGTGCCAGCAGCCAAGTTTTGAGGACCACCCCCCGGAACTACAATGAGCAGTTCTTC.

This clone was observed once. The chain links TRBV5-1 to TRBJ1-1; 10 bases line up with TRBD1. The V and J ends lost 1 base and 0 bases, in that order; junction bases with no gene match: 6. Per the germline V gene, CDR1 is SGHRS and CDR2 is YFSETQ. The CDR3 totals 17 residues. The CDR3 is CASSLFGTGELNTEAFF. Written as DNA, the CDR3 is TGCGCCAGCAGCTTGTTCGGGACAGGGGAACTGAACACTGAAGCTTTCTTT.

The V call is TRBV19, the J call TRBJ1-2; D is possibly TRBD1 (5 bases). V was trimmed by 10 bases and J by 0 bases, leaving 18 bases between them. Germline-derived CDR1 and CDR2 are LNHDA and SQIVND (reference sequence). The CDR3 is 15 amino acids. The CDR3 loop is CATKVPGGANYGYTF. The CDR3 bases are TGTGCCACGAAGGTTCCGGGGGGAGCTAACTATGGCTACACCTTC.

The chain uses TRBV19 and TRBJ2-3, with D maybe TRBD1 (6 bases). V was clipped by 0 bases and J by 1 base, with 8 bases between them. The CDR3 covers 15 residues. The V gene's germline CDR1 is LNHDA and CDR2 SQIVND (reference sequence). The CDR3 DNA follows: TGTGCCAGTAGTATAGATCACAGGGGCACAGATACGCAGTATTTT. Translated: CASSIDHRGTDTQYF. Using reference TRBV19 and TRBJ2-3 for the parts outside the CDR3, the full variable domain is DGGITQSPKYLFRKEGQNVTLSCEQNLNHDAMYWYRQDPGQGLRLIYYSQIVNDFQKGDIAEGYSVSREKKESFPLTVTSAQKNPTAFYLCASSIDHRGTDTQYFGPGTRLTVL.

The J gene is TRBJ2-2, the V gene TRBV27, with TRBD2 as a possible D gene (5 bases). Trimming cost V 7 bases and J 2 bases, with 11 bases left between them. Germline V gene data show CDR1 as MNHEY and CDR2 as SMNVEV (reference sequence). CDR3 length: 14 amino acids. The CDR3 here is CASTVTGNTGELFF. DNA of the CDR3: TGTGCCAGCACCGTGACGGGAAACACCGGGGAGCTGTTTTTT.